The entry below gives a single T cell receptor (beta chain) sequence along with its context. These data come from a study of T cells in Graves' hyperthyroidism and ophthalmopathy. CDR1 is DFQATT and CDR2 is SNEGSKA in the germline V gene (reference sequence). V shed 5 bases and J 2 bases; nucleotides not matched to a gene: 4. The CDR3 contains 14 residues. RNA transcripts yielded amplified TCR beta CDR3 regions. A set of HTBI primers served as the primers for a first-round RT-PCR of the TCR CDR3. Using its own MiXCR run on the multiplex PCR reads, TCRdb lists one record per CDR3 protein. This table holds about 640,000 distinct CDR3 sequences, 14% found once.

The V and J genes are TRBV20-1 and TRBJ2-3, with 10 bases matching TRBD2. The sequenced sample was blood. The receptor's source is a woman between 50 and 59 years old with Graves' ophthalmopathy. In DNA, the CDR3 is TGCAGTGCTCCAGCGGGAGGGAACACAGATACGCAGTATTTT. Encoded protein: CSAPAGGNTDTQYF.